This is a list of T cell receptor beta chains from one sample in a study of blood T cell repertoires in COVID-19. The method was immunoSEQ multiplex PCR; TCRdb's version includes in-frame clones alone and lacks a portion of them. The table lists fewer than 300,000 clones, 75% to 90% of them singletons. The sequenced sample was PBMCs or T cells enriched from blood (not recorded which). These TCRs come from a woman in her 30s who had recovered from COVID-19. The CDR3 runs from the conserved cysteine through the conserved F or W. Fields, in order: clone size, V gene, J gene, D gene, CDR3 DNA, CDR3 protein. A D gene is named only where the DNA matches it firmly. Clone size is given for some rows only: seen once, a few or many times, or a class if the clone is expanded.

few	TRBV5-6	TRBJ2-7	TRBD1	TGTGCCAGCAGCTGGGGACAGAGAACCTACGAGCAGTACTTC	CASSWGQRTYEQYF
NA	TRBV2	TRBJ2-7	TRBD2	TGTGCCAGCAGTGTACCGGGACTAGCGGGAACAATTAGCTCCTACGAGCAGTACTTC	CASSVPGLAGTISSYEQYF
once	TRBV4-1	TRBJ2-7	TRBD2	TGCGCCAGCAGCCAAGGGACTAGCGGGAGCCCCCGGAACGAGCAGTACTTC	CASSQGTSGSPRNEQYF
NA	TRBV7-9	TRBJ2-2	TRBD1	TGTGCCAGCAGCTGGACAGGCCCCGGGGAGCTGTTTTTT	CASSWTGPGELFF
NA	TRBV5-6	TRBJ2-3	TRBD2	TGTGCCAGCAGCGCGTCCGTCGGACTAGGGGTGCCAGATACGCAGTATTTT	CASSASVGLGVPDTQYF
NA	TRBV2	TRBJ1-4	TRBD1	TGTGCCAGCAGATGGGACAGACTTAATGAAAAACTGTTTTTT	CASRWDRLNEKLFF
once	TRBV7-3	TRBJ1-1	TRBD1	TGTGCCAGCAGCTTCGGGACAGGGCACACTGAAGCTTTCTTT	CASSFGTGHTEAFF
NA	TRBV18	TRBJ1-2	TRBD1	TGTGCCAGCTCACCCGATAAACTAGGGGACAGCAAGTATGGCTACACCTTC	CASSPDKLGDSKYGYTF
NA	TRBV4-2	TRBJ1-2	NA	TGTGCCAGCAGCCAAGCGTTTGATAAGTACAGAACTAACTATGGCTACACCTTC	CASSQAFDKYRTNYGYTF
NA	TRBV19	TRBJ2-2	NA	TGTGCCAGTAGTATAGATATGGCGAAGGGGAAGCTGTTTTTT	CASSIDMAKGKLFF
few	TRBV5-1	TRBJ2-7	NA	TGCGCAACATCCGACAGAAACGCTGTCGACGAGCAGTACTTC	CATSDRNAVDEQYF
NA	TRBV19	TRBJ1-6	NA	TGTGCCAGTAGTCTCCGACAGGTCAGCTCCTATAATTCACCCCTCCACTTT	CASSLRQVSSYNSPLHF
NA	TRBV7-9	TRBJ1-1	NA	TGTGCCAGCAGCCTGGACAGTAAGCCTGAAGCTTTCTTT	CASSLDSKPEAFF
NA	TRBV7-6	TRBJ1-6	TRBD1	TGTGCCAGCAGCCTCCGGGACAGAGTCTACTATAATTCACCCCTCCACTTT	CASSLRDRVYYNSPLHF
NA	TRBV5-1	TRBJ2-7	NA	TGCGCCAGCAGCTTGAGTCAGGGTACCCACGAGCAGTACTTC	CASSLSQGTHEQYF
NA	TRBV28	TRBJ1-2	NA	TGTGCCAGCAGTTCCTTCGGGGAGAGTAACTATGGCTACACCTTC	CASSSFGESNYGYTF
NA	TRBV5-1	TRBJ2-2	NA	TGCGCCAGCAGCTTGCCAGGGGCAGGGAACACCGGGGAGCTGTTTTTT	CASSLPGAGNTGELFF
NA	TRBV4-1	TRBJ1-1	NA	TGCGCCAGCAGCCAAGATTCCCAGTTTAGGGGATTGAACACTGAAGCTTTCTTT	CASSQDSQFRGLNTEAFF
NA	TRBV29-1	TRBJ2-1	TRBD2	TGCAGCGTTGAGGGACTAGCCAACTTCTACAATGAGCAGTTCTTC	CSVEGLANFYNEQFF
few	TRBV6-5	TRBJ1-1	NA	TGTGCCAGCAAAACAGCGGGCCCTGAAGCTTTCTTT	CASKTAGPEAFF
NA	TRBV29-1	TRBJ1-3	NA	TGCAGCGGAAGGACAGTTTTCGGAAACACCATATATTTT	CSGRTVFGNTIYF
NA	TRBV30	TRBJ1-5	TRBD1	TGTGCCTGGGGCCGGGACAGTCGAGGACAGCCCCAGCATTTT	CAWGRDSRGQPQHF
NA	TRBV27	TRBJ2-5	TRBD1	TGTGCCAGCCAGGGGACAGGGATTGGTCAGGAGACCCAGTACTTC	CASQGTGIGQETQYF
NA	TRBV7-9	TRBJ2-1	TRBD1	TGTGCCAGCAGCTTAGGGGGGACAGCTTACAATGAGCAGTTCTTC	CASSLGGTAYNEQFF
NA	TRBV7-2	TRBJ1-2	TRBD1	TGTGCCAGCAGCTTAGGTACGGGACAGGGGTATGGCTACACCTTC	CASSLGTGQGYGYTF
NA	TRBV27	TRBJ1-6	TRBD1	TGTGCCAGCAGTCCCACCTGGGACAGGGTAGGCTCACCCCTCCACTTT	CASSPTWDRVGSPLHF
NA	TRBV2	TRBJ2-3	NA	TGTGCCAGCAGACCTCTTGTAGCAGATACGCAGTATTTT	CASRPLVADTQYF
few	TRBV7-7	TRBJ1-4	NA	TGTGCCAGCAGCTTAGGCAGGGGCGGAGGTGAAAAACTGTTTTTT	CASSLGRGGGEKLFF
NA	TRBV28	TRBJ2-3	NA	TGTGCCAGCAGTTTTCTATCCCGCACAGATACGCAGTATTTT	CASSFLSRTDTQYF
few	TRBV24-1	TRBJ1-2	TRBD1	TGTGCCACCAGTGACCACGGGGACAGGGCTGACTATGGCTACACCTTC	CATSDHGDRADYGYTF
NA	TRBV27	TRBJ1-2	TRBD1	TGTGCCAGCAGTGTGGGACAGAACTATGGCTACACCTTC	CASSVGQNYGYTF
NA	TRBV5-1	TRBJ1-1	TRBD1	TGCGCCAGCAGAATCGGGACAGGGGGTACTGAAGCTTTCTTT	CASRIGTGGTEAFF
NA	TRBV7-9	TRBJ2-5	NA	TGTGCCAGCAGCCAACTAACTAGTGATGTTCGAGAGACCCAGTACTTC	CASSQLTSDVRETQYF
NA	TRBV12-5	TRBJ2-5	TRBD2	TGTGCTAGTGGTTGGGGGGGGAAGGGGACCCAGTACTTC	CASGWGGKGTQYF
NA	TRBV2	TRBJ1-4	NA	TGTGCCAGCAGAAATACGCGGACTAATGAAAAACTGTTTTTT	CASRNTRTNEKLFF
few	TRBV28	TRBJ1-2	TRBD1	TGTGCCAGTCCCAAGCCAGGGGGTGATGGCTACACCTTC	CASPKPGGDGYTF
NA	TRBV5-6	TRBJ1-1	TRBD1	TGTGCCAGCAGCTCGTGGACAGGGGGTGGTCGCACTGAAGCTTTCTTT	CASSSWTGGGRTEAFF
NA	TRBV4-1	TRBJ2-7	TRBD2	TGCGCCAGCAGCCAAGGGGGCGGGAGGTCGTCCTACGAGCAGTACTTC	CASSQGGGRSSYEQYF
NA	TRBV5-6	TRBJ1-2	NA	TGTGCCAGTTCGGTTGGGGGGGAGCCTAACTATGGCTACACCTTC	CASSVGGEPNYGYTF
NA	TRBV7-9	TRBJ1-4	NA	TGTGCCAGCAGCTTAGTCCGGGGGAATGAAAAACTGTTTTTT	CASSLVRGNEKLFF
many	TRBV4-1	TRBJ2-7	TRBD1	TGCGCCAGCAGCCAAGAGGGACAGGGGGCCTCCTACGAGCAGTACTTC	CASSQEGQGASYEQYF
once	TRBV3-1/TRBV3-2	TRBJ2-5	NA	TGTGCCAGCAGCCAAATAACCCAGTACTTC	CASSQITQYF
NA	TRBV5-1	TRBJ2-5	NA	TGCGCCAGCAGCTTGGCCGGAGCGGTTGAAGAGACCCAGTACTTC	CASSLAGAVEETQYF
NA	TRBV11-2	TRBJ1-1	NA	TGTGCCAGCAGCTTCAGGGGCATCACTGAAGCTTTCTTT	CASSFRGITEAFF
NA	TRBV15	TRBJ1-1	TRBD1	TGTGCCACCGACCGGGACAGAACGAACACTGAAGCTTTCTTT	CATDRDRTNTEAFF
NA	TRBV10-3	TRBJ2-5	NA	TGTGCCATCAGTGAGGGCGCGGGGGCCCCACAAGAGACCCAGTACTTC	CAISEGAGAPQETQYF
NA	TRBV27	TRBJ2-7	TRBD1	TGTGCCAGCAGTTTCGGGACAGGACCCTACGAGCAGTACTTC	CASSFGTGPYEQYF
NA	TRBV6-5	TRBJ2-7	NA	TGTGCCAGCAGCTCCCCACAGGGCCGCTACGAGCAGTACTTC	CASSSPQGRYEQYF
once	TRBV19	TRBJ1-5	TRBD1	TGTGCCAGTAGTGCTTGGGACAGGGGGAAAGGTCAGCCCCAGCATTTT	CASSAWDRGKGQPQHF
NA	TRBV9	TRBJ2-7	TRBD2	TGTGCCAGCAGCGTAGGACTAGCGTCCTACGAGCAGTACTTC	CASSVGLASYEQYF
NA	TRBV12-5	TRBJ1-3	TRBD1	TGTGCTAGTGGTTTGGTACTAAAGTCCGGGACAGGGGACCACTCTGGAAACACCATATATTTT	CASGLVLKSGTGDHSGNTIYF
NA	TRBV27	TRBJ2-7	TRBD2	TGTGCCAGCAGTGCCGGGAGGGCCTACGAGCAGTACTTC	CASSAGRAYEQYF
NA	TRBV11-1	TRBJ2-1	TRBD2	TGTGCCAGCGCTTTTTCGGGGGGGCCAAGTGAGCAGTTCTTC	CASAFSGGPSEQFF
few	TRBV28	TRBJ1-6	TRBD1	TGTGCCAGCAGTCGGAAGCGTAACAGGGGGGTAGTCTATAATTCACCCCTCCACTTT	CASSRKRNRGVVYNSPLHF
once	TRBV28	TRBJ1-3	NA	TGTGCCAGCAGAAAGAGGTCAGCCTCTGTAGGAAACACCATATATTTT	CASRKRSASVGNTIYF
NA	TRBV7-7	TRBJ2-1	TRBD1	TGTGCCAGCAGCTTAGCGCTCCGGGACAGGATTAACAATGAGCAGTTCTTC	CASSLALRDRINNEQFF
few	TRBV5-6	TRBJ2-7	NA	TGTGCCAGCAGCTTGGCGGGGGACGAGCAGTACTTC	CASSLAGDEQYF